This T cell receptor beta chain is drawn from a study of cytomegalovirus exposure and HLA in healthy donors. The germline V gene encodes CDR1 SNHLY and CDR2 FYNNEI. There are 15 residues in the CDR3. V lost 8 bases to trimming and J lost 0 bases; unmatched junction nucleotides: 3. A word on this clone: Its antigen is not identified.

The study's findings and limits: According to reports, the classifier identified cytomegalovirus status with high specificity and sensitivity.

TCRdb's table, derived via immunoSEQ multiplex PCR, lists solely in-frame clones and lacks some. The sample carries roughly 56,000 clones, around 94% recorded once. The V call is TRBV2, the J call TRBJ2-4, with 11 bases aligning to TRBD2. The specimen sequenced was PBMCs. This receptor was identified in a man aged 18 to 29 in good health and CMV-seronegative. Written as DNA, the CDR3 is TGTGCCAGCGGGCTAGCGGGAGGAGCCAAAAACATTCAGTACTTC. Translating gives CASGLAGGAKNIQYF.